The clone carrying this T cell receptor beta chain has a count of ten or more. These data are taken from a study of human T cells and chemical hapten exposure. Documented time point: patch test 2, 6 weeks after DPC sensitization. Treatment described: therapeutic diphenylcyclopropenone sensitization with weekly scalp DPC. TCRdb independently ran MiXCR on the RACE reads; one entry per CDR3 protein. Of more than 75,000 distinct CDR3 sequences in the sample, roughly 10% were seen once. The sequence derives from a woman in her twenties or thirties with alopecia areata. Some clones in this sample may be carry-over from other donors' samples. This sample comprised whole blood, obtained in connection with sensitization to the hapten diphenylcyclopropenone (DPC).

Here the CDR3 reads CASSVGPRPTGELFF. CDR3 bases: TGTGCCAGCAGCGTAGGGCCCCGACCCACCGGGGAGCTGTTTTTT. The rearrangement joins TRBV9 to TRBJ2-2; D gene uncertain. Germline-derived CDR1 and CDR2 are SGDLS and YYNGEE. V lost 0 bases to trimming and J lost 4 bases, with 10 bases between them. The CDR3 extends over 15 amino acids.